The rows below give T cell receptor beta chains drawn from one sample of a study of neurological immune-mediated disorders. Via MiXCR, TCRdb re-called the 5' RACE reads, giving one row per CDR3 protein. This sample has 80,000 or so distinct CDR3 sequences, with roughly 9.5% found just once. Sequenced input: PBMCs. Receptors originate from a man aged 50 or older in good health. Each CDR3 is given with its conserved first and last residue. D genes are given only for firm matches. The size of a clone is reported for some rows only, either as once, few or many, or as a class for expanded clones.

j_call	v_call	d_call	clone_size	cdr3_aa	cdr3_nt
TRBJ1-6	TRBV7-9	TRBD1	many	CASSLAGTGSNSPLHF	TGTGCCAGCAGCTTAGCCGGGACAGGGTCTAATTCACCCCTCCACTTT
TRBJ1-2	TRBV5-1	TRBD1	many	CASSLEQGGNYGYTF	TGCGCCAGCAGCTTGGAGCAGGGGGGAAACTATGGCTACACCTTC
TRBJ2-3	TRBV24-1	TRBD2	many	CATSDPTAGATDTQYF	TGTGCCACCAGTGATCCCACCGCGGGAGCTACAGATACGCAGTATTTT
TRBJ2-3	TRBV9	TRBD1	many	CASSATGTATDTQYF	TGTGCCAGCAGCGCAACGGGGACAGCCACAGATACGCAGTATTTT
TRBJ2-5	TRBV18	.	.	CASSPPAGREETQYF	TGTGCCAGCTCACCACCGGCCGGTCGGGAAGAGACCCAGTACTTC
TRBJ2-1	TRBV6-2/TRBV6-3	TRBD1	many	CASSYQQTGYNEQFF	TGTGCCAGCAGTTACCAACAGACAGGGTACAATGAGCAGTTCTTC
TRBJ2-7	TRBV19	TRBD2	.	CASRPRAGGAVEQYF	TGTGCCAGCCGCCCTCGCGCGGGGGGTGCCGTCGAGCAGTACTTC
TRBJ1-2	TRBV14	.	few	CASSQATTGYLYGYTF	TGTGCCAGCAGCCAAGCGACAACAGGCTACCTCTATGGCTACACCTTC
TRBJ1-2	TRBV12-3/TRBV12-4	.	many	CASSLKTHGYTF	TGTGCCAGCAGTTTAAAGACTCATGGCTACACCTTC
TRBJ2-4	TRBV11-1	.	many	CASSSGPNIQYF	TGTGCCAGCAGCTCAGGGCCGAACATTCAGTACTTC
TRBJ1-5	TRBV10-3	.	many	CAARDPGDQPQHF	TGTGCCGCCAGGGACCCCGGGGATCAGCCCCAGCATTTT